The clone carrying this T cell receptor beta chain appeared a few times. Its antigen remains unknown. Researchers took RNA transcripts and amplified the TCR beta CDR3 regions from them. The HTBI primer set was used in a first-round RT-PCR of the TCR CDR3. TCRdb passed the multiplex PCR reads through MiXCR, listing each CDR3 protein once. The table has more than 650,000 distinct CDR3 sequences, 14% seen once. The source of the sample is a study of T cells in Graves' hyperthyroidism and ophthalmopathy. Findings and caveats of the study: Blood shared most expanded thyroid clonotypes above 0.001.

Trimming shortened V by 1 base and J by 1 base, and 7 bases separated the two germline ends. The CDR3 has 13 residues. The germline V gene encodes CDR1 SQVTM and CDR2 ANQGSEA. Lactation, pregnancy, other autoimmune disease or uncontrolled infection led to exclusion of patients. Extraction of PBMCs used roughly 10 ml of fresh peripheral blood. This clonotype was obtained from a woman younger than 35 with Graves' hyperthyroidism. Material: blood. This chain uses TRBV29-1 with TRBJ1-1; D remains unclear. CDR3 nucleotide sequence: TGCAGCGTTGAAGCCCTTACGAACACTGAAGCTTTCTTT. Translation gives CSVEALTNTEAFF.